One and the same sample provided the 15 T cell receptor beta chains below, sequenced in a study of T cells in tumors after PD-1 blockade. Method: immunoSEQ multiplex PCR; TCRdb's copy keeps in-frame clones and lacks some. Of over 60,000 clones listed, less than 85% are singletons. The specimen was PBMCs, collected after anti-PD-1 treatment. These TCRs come from a human donor with basal cell carcinoma.

This clone appeared a few times. The CDR3 is CASSGTAGSNQPQHF. The CDR3 nucleotides are TGTGCCAGCAGCGGGACTGCGGGTAGCAATCAGCCCCAGCATTTT. V gene TRBV6-4 combines with J gene TRBJ1-5, with D perhaps matching TRBD1 (5 bases). Germline V gene sequence: CDR1 MRHNA, CDR2 SNTAGT. V was clipped by 6 bases and J by 0 bases, with 12 bases between them. This CDR3 has 15 amino acids.

This clone was seen only a few times. The chain uses TRBV5-6 and TRBJ2-7; D call uncertain. Trimming removed 0 bases from V and 5 bases from J, with 15 bases in between. CDR3 length equals 15 residues. The germline V gene has CDR1 SGHDT and CDR2 YYEEEE. This CDR3 is CASSLAIGHKDEQYF. In DNA, the CDR3 is TGTGCCAGCAGCTTGGCAATAGGCCATAAGGACGAGCAGTACTTC.

This chain connects TRBV28 to TRBJ2-3; the D gene is possibly TRBD2 (6 bases). The germline V gene encodes CDR1 MDHEN and CDR2 SYDVKM. V lost 3 bases and J 0 bases, leaving 16 bases between the germline ends. This CDR3 comprises 17 residues. The CDR3 bases are TGTGCCAGCAGTTTTTTTAGCGGAGACTTTAGCACAGATACGCAGTATTTT. It specifies CASSFFSGDFSTDTQYF.

The chain recombines TRBV30 with TRBJ1-5, with D hard to call. Per the germline V gene, CDR1 is GTSNPN and CDR2 is SVGIG (reference sequence). Trimming left V 1 base short and J 4 bases short, with 5 bases between. This CDR3 spans 12 amino acids. The DNA for the CDR3 is TGTGCCTGGAGTGAGAGGAATCAGCCCCAGCATTTT. Residues: CAWSERNQPQHF.

The chain is built from TRBV2 and TRBJ2-2; possible D gene TRBD2, 5 bases. The V and J ends lost 8 bases and 5 bases respectively, with 6 bases between them. CDR1 is SNHLY, CDR2 FYNNEI, per germline. The CDR3 runs 11 residues. Written as DNA, the CDR3 is TGTGCCAGCGAGGGAACCGGGGAGCTGTTTTTT. Translation gives CASEGTGELFF. Full variable domain (remainder filled in from reference TRBV2 and TRBJ2-2): EPEVTQTPSHQVTQMGQEVILRCVPISNHLYFYWYRQILGQKVEFLVSFYNNEISEKSEIFDDQFSVERPDGSNFTLKIRSTKLEDSAMYFCASEGTGELFFGEGSRLTVL.

Note on this clone: Within the sample, other DNA sequences also encode this same CDR3. The chain carries TRBV7-9 and TRBJ1-2; the D is unclear. CDR1 is SEHNR, CDR2 FQNEAQ, per germline (reference sequence). The CDR3 sequence is 12 residues long. V was pared by 1 base and J by 5 bases, with 5 bases between. CDR3 residues: CASSLEGYGYTF. The CDR3 DNA is TGTGCCAGCAGCTTAGAGGGATATGGCTACACCTTC. Full variable domain (rest looked up from reference TRBV7-9 and TRBJ1-2): DTGVSQNPRHKITKRGQNVTFRCDPISEHNRLYWYRQTLGQGPEFLTYFQNEAQLEKSRLLSDRFSAERPKGSFSTLEIQRTEQGDSAMYLCASSLEGYGYTFGSGTRLTVV.

The chain uses TRBV7-2 and TRBJ2-1, with TRBD2 matching over 14 bases. The germline CDR1 and CDR2 sequences are SGHTA and FQGNSA. V lost 3 bases to trimming and J lost 8 bases; unmatched junction nucleotides: 6. The CDR3 has 16 amino acids. The CDR3 DNA reads as TGTGCCAGCAGCTTGGGGACTAGCGGGGGAGGCGATGAGCAGTTCTTC. Protein product: CASSLGTSGGGDEQFF.

In its sample, this clone was seen once. This CDR3 is also generated by other DNA sequences in the sample. V and J are TRBV18 and TRBJ1-3; weak D call: TRBD1 (6 bases). Germline CDR1 KGHSH, CDR2 LQKENI. This CDR3 is built from 14 residues. V was pared by 3 bases and J by 3 bases, with 9 bases between. Written as DNA, the CDR3 is TGTGCCAGCTCACCCCAGGGGCTTGGAAACACCATATATTTT. Translating it yields CASSPQGLGNTIYF.

In this sample, this clone turned up once. The gene calls are TRBV6-5 and TRBJ1-1, with a weak D call TRBD1 (6 bases). V lost 0 bases and J 0 bases, leaving 11 bases between the germline ends. Germline V gene data show CDR1 as MNHEY and CDR2 as SVGAGI. The CDR3 totals 16 residues. CDR3 DNA: TGTGCCAGCAGTTACTCGGAAACAGGGCTGAACACTGAAGCTTTCTTT. It codes for CASSYSETGLNTEAFF.

This clone qualifies as medium-sized. This sequence joins TRBV2 and TRBJ2-3; D is uncertain. Germline V gene sequence: CDR1 SNHLY, CDR2 FYNNEI. The CDR3 has 14 amino acids. Deletions cut 4 bases from V and 0 bases from J, with 8 bases between. The CDR3 loop reads CASSVGRSTDTQYF. In nucleotides, the CDR3 is TGTGCCAGCAGTGTGGGCAGGAGCACAGATACGCAGTATTTT.

This chain joins TRBV29-1 and TRBJ1-3; D not resolved. Germline V lookup: CDR1 SQVTM, CDR2 ANQGSEA. V lost 0 bases, J lost 0 bases, and 3 bases lay in between. CDR3 length: 13 amino acids. CDR3 nucleotide sequence: TGCAGCGTTGAAGACAACTCTGGAAACACCATATATTTT. As protein: CSVEDNSGNTIYF.

This clone was counted a single time. The rearrangement joins TRBV4-1 to TRBJ2-1, with 8 nucleotides matching TRBD2. Losses at the gene ends were 0 bases for V and 12 bases for J; bases not matched to a gene: 13. Germline assignment: CDR1 MGHRA and CDR2 YSYEKL. The CDR3 is 16 amino acids. As DNA, the CDR3 is TGCGCCAGCAGCCAAGATTCGGGACTAGGAAAGGGGGTGCAGTTCTTC. It specifies CASSQDSGLGKGVQFF.

The chain combines TRBV12-3 or TRBV12-4 with TRBJ2-5; D unresolved. The V end was cut by 3 bases, the J end by 4 bases, with 9 bases between. This CDR3 spans 13 amino acids. CDR3 sequence reads: CASSLKKRETQYF. The CDR3 DNA is TGTGCCAGCAGTTTGAAAAAAAGAGAGACCCAGTACTTC.

This sequence joins TRBV12-5 and TRBJ2-7, with TRBD1 as a possible D gene (6 bases). Germline values: CDR1 LGHNT, CDR2 FRNRAP. V was shortened by 7 bases and J by 2 bases, with 18 bases between the two germline ends. There are 15 residues in the CDR3. The CDR3 reads CASAPGQPGTYEQYF. DNA of the CDR3: TGTGCTAGTGCCCCAGGACAGCCGGGAACCTACGAGCAGTACTTC.

Only a few counts were recorded for this clone. The V call is TRBV4-1, the J call TRBJ2-7, with D possibly called TRBD1 or TRBD2 (5 bases each). The CDR3 spans 15 residues. CDR1 and CDR2 (germline): MGHRA, YSYEKL. The V gene lost 2 bases and the J gene lost 2 bases, with 13 bases spanning the gap. CDR3 amino acids: CASSQTPGTPYEQYF. In nucleotides, the CDR3 is TGCGCCAGCAGCCAAACACCCGGGACCCCCTACGAGCAGTACTTC.